Below are 25 T cell receptor beta chains sequenced from a single sample in a study of T cell clonotyping in hematopoietic cell transplantation. Here immunoSEQ multiplex PCR was the method, and the copy in TCRdb shows in-frame clones only, minus some. This table has nearly 7,000 clones, 98% appearing once. The sample in question was PBMCs, obtained 30 days after allogeneic stem cell transplant. The receptors originated from a male patient between 60 and 69 years old who had an allogeneic stem cell transplant from a related donor, so the T cells may come from the graft donor. Some clones in this sample may be carry-over from other donors' samples.

This chain joins TRBV30 and TRBJ2-3; 13 bases align to TRBD2. The V segment lost 5 bases and the J segment 6 bases; nucleotides outside the gene matches: 2. Germline V gene sequence: CDR1 GTSNPN, CDR2 SVGIG (reference sequence). The CDR3 has 13 residues. The CDR3 spells CAWGLAGADTQYF. CDR3 sequence (DNA): TGTGCCTGGGGACTAGCGGGGGCCGATACGCAGTATTTT.

This clone appeared once. The V and J genes are TRBV7-2 and TRBJ2-7; D is undetermined. The ends were cut back, 1 base at V and 0 bases at J, with 10 bases in the middle. This CDR3 spans 15 amino acids. Germline CDR1 SGHTA, CDR2 FQGNSA. CDR3: CASSLDSESSYEQYF. The CDR3 DNA is TGTGCCAGCAGCTTAGACTCGGAGAGCTCCTACGAGCAGTACTTC. Combining the CDR3 with reference TRBV7-2 and TRBJ2-7 gives the whole variable domain GAGVSQSPSNKVTEKGKDVELRCDPISGHTALYWYRQSLGQGLEFLIYFQGNSAPDKSGLPSDRFSAERTGGSVSTLTIQRTQQEDSAVYLCASSLDSESSYEQYFGPGTRLTVT.

This sequence joins TRBV27 and TRBJ2-3; tentatively, D is TRBD1 or TRBD2 (6 bases each). V gave up 6 bases and J gave up 0 bases, with 13 bases separating them. This CDR3 contains 15 residues. Germline-derived CDR1 and CDR2 are MNHEY and SMNVEV (reference sequence). DNA of the CDR3: TGTGCCAGCAGCGGAGGGGGGTTCAGCACAGATACGCAGTATTTT. This translates into CASSGGGFSTDTQYF.

The chain uses TRBV7-9 and TRBJ2-7; TRBD2 agrees at 10 bases. The CDR3 sequence is 14 residues long. The germline V gene encodes CDR1 SEHNR and CDR2 FQNEAQ (reference sequence). Trimming at V came to 1 base and at J to 7 bases, leaving 4 bases not matched to a gene. The CDR3 region has the DNA TGTGCCAGCAGCTTAGTACTAGCGGGGAGTGAGCAGTACTTC. Translating gives CASSLVLAGSEQYF.

V and J are TRBV4-3 and TRBJ1-2; D might be TRBD1 (6 bases). The CDR3 runs 15 residues. V lost 3 bases and J lost 6, with 17 bases in between. CDR1 is LGHNA and CDR2 is YSLEER in the germline V gene. This CDR3 is CASSHLVGGTDGYTF. CDR3 in DNA: TGCGCCAGCAGCCATCTCGTAGGGGGGACGGATGGCTACACCTTC.

The V gene is TRBV30, the J gene TRBJ1-5; D remains ambiguous. Trimming removed 1 base at V and 2 bases at J, with 6 bases between. Germline V lookup: CDR1 GTSNPN, CDR2 SVGIG (reference sequence). The length of the CDR3 is 13 residues. The CDR3 reads CAWSERGNQPQHF. Here the CDR3 DNA reads TGTGCCTGGAGTGAGAGGGGCAATCAGCCCCAGCATTTT.

The V gene is TRBV21-1, the J gene TRBJ1-5; TRBD1, the D gene given by the table, was not confirmed from the DNA. TRBV21-1 is a pseudogene. The length of the CDR3 is 16 residues. DNA of the CDR3: TGTGCCAGCAGCATCGCCCGGACAGGGTACAATCAGCCCCAGCATTTT. Its protein product is CASSIARTGYNQPQHF.

The rearrangement links TRBV5-1 to TRBJ1-2; weak D call: TRBD1 (5 bases). Germline V CDR1 and CDR2: SGHRS, YFSETQ. The CDR3 has 15 residues. Trimming left V 0 bases short and J 5 bases short, with 14 bases between. This CDR3 reads CASSLAYDSSYGYTF. Here the CDR3 DNA reads TGCGCCAGCAGCTTGGCCTACGACAGCTCGTATGGCTACACCTTC.

The chain has TRBV7-8 and TRBJ2-7, with D possibly matching TRBD1 (6 bases). Looked up from germline, CDR1 is SGHVS and CDR2 is FQNEAQ. Trimming removed 5 bases from V and 3 bases from J, with 14 bases in between. This CDR3 has 14 residues. CDR3 residues: CASSLTGKGYEQYF. Here the CDR3 DNA reads TGTGCCAGCAGCCTTACAGGGAAAGGCTACGAGCAGTACTTC.

The chain joins TRBV19 to TRBJ1-4; D is unclear. Trimming removed 4 bases from V and 4 bases from J, with 16 bases in between. Germline loops: CDR1 LNHDA, CDR2 SQIVND (reference sequence). CDR3 length: 16 amino acids. CDR3 protein: CASSTDRAKYNEKLFF. The DNA of the CDR3 is TGTGCCAGTAGTACAGACCGGGCCAAATATAATGAAAAACTGTTTTTT.

The count of this clone is one. The V gene is TRBV28, the J gene TRBJ2-7, with TRBD1 matching 7 bases. Trimming at V came to 10 bases and at J to 0 bases, leaving 6 bases not matched to a gene. The CDR3 extends over 13 amino acids. Germline V CDR1 and CDR2: MDHEN, SYDVKM. The CDR3 protein is CATRDRSSYEQYF. The CDR3 bases are TGTGCCACCAGGGACAGAAGCTCCTACGAGCAGTACTTC.

The chain employs TRBV5-1 and TRBJ1-6, with 12 bases that match TRBD1. V lost 4 bases, J lost 7 bases, and 3 bases stayed unmatched. Germline V gene data show CDR1 as SGHRS and CDR2 as YFSETQ. The CDR3 totals 15 residues. CDR3 nucleotide sequence: TGCGCCAGCAGCATGGGGACAGGGGGCAATTCACCCCTCCACTTT. Protein: CASSMGTGGNSPLHF.

The rearrangement uses TRBV7-8 and TRBJ2-7; 7 nucleotides agree with TRBD1. CDR3 length: 14 residues. CDR1 and CDR2 from the germline V gene are SGHVS and FQNEAQ. The V and J ends lost 5 bases and 5 bases, in that order; junction bases with no gene match: 9. The CDR3 nucleotides read TGTGCCAGCAGCCCGAGGGACAGTAGCGACGAGCAGTACTTC. The encoded protein is CASSPRDSSDEQYF.

J is TRBJ1-2 and V is TRBV19; D remains ambiguous. The CDR3 consists of 13 residues. CDR1 and CDR2 from the germline V gene are LNHDA and SQIVND (reference sequence). V shed 6 bases and J shed 6 bases, with 14 bases lying between them. DNA of the CDR3: TGTGCCAGTAGCCAGGAAAATTTGGATGGCTACACCTTC. Amino acid sequence: CASSQENLDGYTF.

V gene TRBV7-2 combines with J gene TRBJ1-1; D ambiguous. The CDR3 has 15 residues. The ends were cut back, 5 bases at V and 0 bases at J, with 13 bases in the middle. Germline lookup yields CDR1 SGHTA and CDR2 FQGNSA. The CDR3 loop is CASSPMTVMNTEAFF. The CDR3 bases are TGTGCCAGCAGCCCCATGACCGTTATGAACACTGAAGCTTTCTTT.

The chain carries TRBV11-3 and TRBJ1-3; D is unresolved. The V end lost 7 bases, the J end lost 4 bases, and 11 bases lay between the germline ends. CDR1 SGHNT and CDR2 YENEEA come from the germline V gene. The CDR3 sequence is 13 residues long. CDR3 residues: CASTIPPGNTIYF. The CDR3 DNA follows: TGTGCCAGCACTATACCCCCCGGAAACACCATATATTTT.

The rearrangement uses TRBV13 and TRBJ1-4, with 12 bases that match TRBD1. V shed 4 bases, J shed 5 bases, and the junction held 5 bases outside the gene matches. The CDR3 spans 16 residues. Germline V gene lookup returns CDR1 PRHDT and CDR2 FYEKMQ (reference sequence). As DNA, the CDR3 is TGTGCCAGCAGCTCCGGGACAGGGGGCCGAAATGAAAAACTGTTTTTT. Translated: CASSSGTGGRNEKLFF.

This clone appeared a single time. The V gene is TRBV4-1, the J gene TRBJ2-1; possibly TRBD2 for D (5 bases). V was shortened by 0 bases and J by 8 bases, with 23 bases between the two germline ends. This CDR3 region has 18 residues. Germline lookup yields CDR1 MGHRA and CDR2 YSYEKL. The CDR3, as DNA: TGCGCCAGCAGCCAAGATCCCAAGCGGACCGGGCGACCGGATGAGCAGTTCTTC. Residues: CASSQDPKRTGRPDEQFF.

The V call is TRBV29-1, the J call TRBJ1-2; 9 nucleotides line up with TRBD1. Germline V gene sequence: CDR1 SQVTM, CDR2 ANQGSEA. Trimming cost V 3 bases and J 5 bases; bases outside gene matches: 10. CDR3 length equals 15 residues. CDR3 residues: CSVEDRGRGGYGYTF. In DNA form, the CDR3 reads TGCAGCGTTGAGGACAGGGGTCGAGGAGGGTATGGCTACACCTTC.

The rearrangement links TRBV15 to TRBJ1-1; weak D call: TRBD1 (5 bases). The CDR3 spans 14 residues. Trimming shortened V by 5 bases and J by 2 bases, and 12 bases separated the two germline ends. Germline assignment: CDR1 LNHNV and CDR2 YYDKDF (reference sequence). CDR3 DNA sequence: TGTGCCACCAGCGGAGGGGACGGAAACACTGAAGCTTTCTTT. It is translated as CATSGGDGNTEAFF.

The chain couples TRBV11-2 to TRBJ1-6, with unresolved D. Per the germline V gene, CDR1 is SGHAT and CDR2 is FQNNGV. The length of the CDR3 is 13 residues. Trimming took off 5 bases at V and 6 bases at J, with 8 bases between the two ends. CDR3 sequence: CASSRGLNSPLHF. The CDR3 bases are TGTGCCAGCAGCCGGGGTCTTAATTCACCCCTCCACTTT.

V gene TRBV11-3 combines with J gene TRBJ2-5; possible D gene TRBD1, 6 bases. Germline V CDR1 and CDR2: SGHNT, YENEEA. The CDR3 extends over 15 amino acids. Trimming shortened V by 1 base and J by 5 bases, and 14 bases separated the two germline ends. The CDR3 sequence is CASSLVAGTMETQYF. The CDR3 DNA follows: TGTGCCAGCAGCTTAGTGGCAGGGACAATGGAGACCCAGTACTTC.

The chain carries TRBV7-9 and TRBJ1-5; D is possibly TRBD1 (5 bases). Germline CDR1 is SEHNR and CDR2 is FQNEAQ (reference sequence). V dropped 3 bases and J dropped 9 bases, with 15 bases sitting between them. This CDR3 comprises 14 residues. The CDR3 DNA reads TGTGCCAGCAGCTTTGACAGCCGTCAAGGGCCCCAGCATTTT. Protein product: CASSFDSRQGPQHF.

The chain employs TRBV10-3 and TRBJ1-6; D is uncertain. Trimming pared 3 bases from V and 9 bases from J, leaving 12 bases between. The CDR3 extends over 14 amino acids. Per the germline V gene, CDR1 is ENHRY and CDR2 is SYGVKD. The CDR3 protein is CAISEDPMSSPLHF. In DNA form, the CDR3 reads TGTGCCATCAGTGAAGACCCGATGTCTTCACCCCTCCACTTT.

The chain recombines TRBV19 with TRBJ2-4; 11 bases are shared with TRBD1. V shed 5 bases, J shed 6 bases, and the junction held 9 bases outside the gene matches. Germline V gene data show CDR1 as LNHDA and CDR2 as SQIVND (reference sequence). The CDR3 runs to 16 residues. CDR3 amino acids: CASSGDRGASGNIQYF. As DNA, the CDR3 is TGTGCCAGTAGTGGGGACAGGGGGGCTTCTGGAAACATTCAGTACTTC.